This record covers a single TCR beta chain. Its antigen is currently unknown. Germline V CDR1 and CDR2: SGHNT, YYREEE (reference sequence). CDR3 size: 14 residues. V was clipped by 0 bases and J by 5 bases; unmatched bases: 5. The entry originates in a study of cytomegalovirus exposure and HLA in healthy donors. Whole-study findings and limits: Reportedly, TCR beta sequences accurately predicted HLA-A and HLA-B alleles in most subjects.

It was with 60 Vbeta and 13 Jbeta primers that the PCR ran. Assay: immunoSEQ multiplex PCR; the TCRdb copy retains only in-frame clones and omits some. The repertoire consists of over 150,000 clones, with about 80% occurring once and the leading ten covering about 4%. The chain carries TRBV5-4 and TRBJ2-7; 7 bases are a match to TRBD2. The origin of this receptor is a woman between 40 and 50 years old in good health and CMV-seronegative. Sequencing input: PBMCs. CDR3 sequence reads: CASSLVTSRDEQYF. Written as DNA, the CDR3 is TGTGCCAGCAGCTTGGTGACTAGCAGGGACGAGCAGTACTTC.